What follows are 10 T cell receptor beta chains derived from one specimen sequenced in a study of T cell repertoires in cytomegalovirus infection (dated by TCRdb to between 2018 and 2020). No antigens are known for them. The instrument was an Illumina HiSeq 1500. TCRdb reprocessed the public reads (quality trimming at Q25 with fastp, clone calling with MiXCR) and kept in-frame beta chains. Under each unique CDR3 protein, matching rows form one entry showing the most common genes and DNA. This sample has around 770,000 distinct CDR3 sequences in its table, and about 27% of those were observed once. The ten largest make up less than 15% of the sample. Taken with the paper, the label for treatment or condition translates to: in vitro stimulation with specific CMV peptide epitopes to enrich CMV-specific T cells. The sequenced sample was cultured CD8+ T cells from PBMCs, obtained from culture after CMV antigen stimulation. Receptors were obtained from a human donor in good health (CMV status not recorded). Some clones in this sample may be carry-over from other donors' samples.

In its sample, this clonotype was seen a few times. The chain couples TRBV2 to TRBJ1-5; 7 nucleotides line up with TRBD1. The CDR3 is 14 amino acids. J lost 3 bases, V lost 5 bases, and 4 bases had no gene match. Germline assignment: CDR1 SNHLY and CDR2 FYNNEI. CDR3 in amino acids: CASSPTGHNQPQHF. The CDR3, as DNA: TGTGCCAGCAGTCCGACAGGGCACAATCAGCCCCAGCATTTT.

This clonotype turned up a few times. The chain employs TRBV20-1 and TRBJ2-3; 7 bases map to TRBD1. Trimming at V came to 3 bases and at J to 3 bases, leaving 9 bases not matched to a gene. The CDR3 sequence is 15 residues long. Germline CDR1 and CDR2: DFQATT and SNEGSKA (reference sequence). For the CDR3, the DNA is TGCAGTGCTAGGAACCCCAGGGGGTCGACAGATACGCAGTATTTT. This gives the protein CSARNPRGSTDTQYF.

This clonotype was seen a handful of times. This chain connects TRBV6-2 or TRBV6-3 to TRBJ2-5; 9 nucleotides line up with TRBD2. The CDR3 has 15 residues. With V trimmed by 6 bases and J by 2 bases, 7 bases remained unmatched. Germline V gives CDR1 MNHEY, CDR2 SVGEGT. For the CDR3, the DNA is TGTGCCAGCAGCCCCGGGACTAGCTTTCAAGAGACCCAGTACTTC. Protein product: CASSPGTSFQETQYF.

The rearrangement uses TRBV27 and TRBJ2-1; TRBD1 matches at 8 bases. The germline V gene has CDR1 MNHEY and CDR2 SMNVEV (reference sequence). This CDR3 has 15 amino acids. V lost 8 bases to trimming and J lost 4 bases; unmatched junction nucleotides: 10. CDR3 sequence reads: CASLPRDRRYNEQFF. CDR3 coding DNA: TGTGCCAGCTTACCCCGGGACAGGCGGTACAATGAGCAGTTCTTC.

The CDR3 sequence: CASSVKSLAASGNTIYF. Written as DNA, the CDR3 is TGTGCCAGCAGTGTTAAGTCCCTGGCAGCCTCTGGAAACACCATATATTTT. This chain connects TRBV2 to TRBJ1-3; D call uncertain. Germline loops: CDR1 SNHLY, CDR2 FYNNEI. The CDR3 covers 17 residues. V dropped 4 bases and J dropped 0 bases, with 16 bases sitting between them.

As DNA, the CDR3 is TGTGCCAGCAGCTTAAGAACTTCGTTCCAGCCCCAGCATTTT. This translates into CASSLRTSFQPQHF. V and J are TRBV7-8 and TRBJ1-5; unclear D gene. V was pared by 2 bases and J by 7 bases, with 12 bases between. Germline values: CDR1 SGHVS, CDR2 FQNEAQ. There are 14 residues in the CDR3.

This clonotype was recorded a few times. The CDR3: CSARGGSSYNEQFF. The CDR3 nucleotides read TGCAGCGCAAGAGGGGGTAGCTCCTACAATGAGCAGTTCTTC. The chain is built from TRBV29-1 and TRBJ2-1; D possibly corresponds to TRBD1 (6 bases). Trimming cost V 7 bases and J 0 bases, with 13 bases left between them. The V gene's germline CDR1 is SQVTM and CDR2 ANQGSEA. The CDR3 is 14 residues long.

The rearrangement uses TRBV9 and TRBJ2-1; TRBD2 agrees at 9 bases. In germline, CDR1 is SGDLS, CDR2 YYNGEE. CDR3 size: 16 residues. The V segment lost 4 bases and the J segment 4 bases; nucleotides outside the gene matches: 9. CDR3 DNA: TGTGCCAGCAGCTACGTTAGCGGGGGAAATTACAATGAGCAGTTCTTC. Translated: CASSYVSGGNYNEQFF.

This clonotype was picked up a small number of times. The chain is built from TRBV4-1 and TRBJ1-2; D gene uncertain. CDR3 length equals 14 residues. V gave up 0 bases and J gave up 6 bases, with 11 bases separating them. Germline V gives CDR1 MGHRA, CDR2 YSYEKL. CDR3 residues: CASSQERGRNGYTF. DNA of the CDR3: TGCGCCAGCAGCCAAGAGAGAGGGAGGAATGGCTACACCTTC.

This chain links TRBV9 with TRBJ1-1, with D perhaps matching TRBD1 (6 bases). Between the trimmed V and J ends, which lost 4 bases and 3 bases, there was a span of 16 bases. Germline CDR1 and CDR2: SGDLS and YYNGEE. The CDR3 is 15 amino acids. This chain's CDR3 is CASSPGGAGDTEAFF. As DNA, the CDR3 is TGTGCCAGCAGCCCGGGGGGGGCGGGGGACACTGAAGCTTTCTTT.